This entry describes one TCR beta chain. This sample stems from a study of blood T cell repertoires in COVID-19. During active infection, Seattle patients enrolled and were then monitored through disease. J gave up 6 bases and V 3 bases, and 4 bases lay outside the gene matches. The germline gives CDR1 ENHRY, CDR2 SYGVKD. This CDR3 spans 14 amino acids. The repertoire was sequenced with immunoSEQ multiplex PCR; TCRdb's copy has only in-frame clones and lacks some. The table includes 400,000 to 450,000 clones, roughly 90% detected once. Material: peripheral blood. The TCR comes from a man aged 18-30 years with COVID-19, enrolled during active disease. J is TRBJ2-7 and V is TRBV10-3; TRBD1 matches at 11 bases. Written as DNA, the CDR3 is TGTGCCATCAGTGACGGACAGGGGGCGGTCGAGCAGTACTTC. Translation: CAISDGQGAVEQYF.